Below, 30 T cell receptor beta chains from the same sample are listed, as sequenced in a study of T cells in Graves' hyperthyroidism and ophthalmopathy. RNA transcripts provided the source from which TCR beta CDR3 regions were amplified. The study used the HTBI primer set for a first-round RT-PCR of the TCR CDR3. TCRdb re-called the multiplex PCR reads with MiXCR, one entry per CDR3 protein. The sample records 250,000 or so distinct CDR3 sequences, 15% to 20% being singletons. The specimen sequenced was blood. These receptors were collected from a young woman with Graves' ophthalmopathy.

This clonotype was picked up many times. This CDR3 is CASSTSGDTYEQYF. For the CDR3, the DNA is TGTGCCAGCAGTACTAGCGGAGATACCTACGAGCAGTACTTC. The rearrangement uses TRBV6-1 and TRBJ2-7, with 8 bases fitting TRBD2. Germline assignment: CDR1 MNHNS and CDR2 SASEGT. There are 14 residues in the CDR3. The ends lost 5 bases at V and 2 bases at J; junction bases unmatched: 5.

This clonotype was detected ten times or more. The V and J genes are TRBV10-3 and TRBJ2-2, with D possibly matching TRBD1 (5 bases). CDR1 and CDR2 (germline): ENHRY, SYGVKD. V dropped 10 bases and J dropped 4 bases, with 16 bases sitting between them. The CDR3 totals 14 residues. The CDR3 protein is CATLQGTGTGELFF. DNA of the CDR3: TGTGCCACCCTCCAGGGAACCGGCACCGGGGAGCTGTTTTTT.

This clonotype was counted ten times or more. J is TRBJ2-1 and V is TRBV7-3; tentative D call: TRBD2 (6 bases). V lost 2 bases and J 7 bases, leaving 15 bases between the germline ends. From germline, CDR1 is SGHTA and CDR2 FQGTGA. This CDR3 region has 15 residues. The CDR3 nucleotides are TGTGCCAGCAGCTTACAGGACGGGAGTTATAATGAGCAGTTCTTC. It is translated as CASSLQDGSYNEQFF.

The genes are TRBV28 and TRBJ2-3; D possibly corresponds to TRBD2 (5 bases). This CDR3 region has 15 residues. Trimming stripped 3 bases from V and 1 base from J, with 11 bases between. CDR1 and CDR2 from the germline V gene are MDHEN and SYDVKM. This CDR3 reads CASSFRGAGTDTQYF. The CDR3 DNA is TGTGCCAGCAGTTTCCGGGGAGCGGGCACAGATACGCAGTATTTT.

To note about this clonotype: A much bigger clone sits one base away, suggesting this may be a read error. The genes are TRBV12-3 or TRBV12-4 and TRBJ1-4, with D unclear. The CDR3 runs to 12 residues. With 8 bases removed from V and 7 bases from J, the gap between germline ends came to 11 bases. The CDR3 sequence is CASRLGSEKLFF. The CDR3 DNA reads TGTGCCAGCCGGTTGGGGAGTGAAAAACTGTTTTTT.

This chain links TRBV28 with TRBJ2-1, with TRBD2 matching over 11 bases. CDR3 length equals 17 residues. Germline V gene lookup returns CDR1 MDHEN and CDR2 SYDVKM. Trimming took 8 bases from V and 4 from J; bases not matched to a gene: 13. CDR3 protein: CASHRRVAGGRYNEQFF. CDR3 coding DNA: TGTGCCAGCCACAGGAGGGTAGCGGGAGGGCGGTACAATGAGCAGTTCTTC. The full variable domain, rest sourced from reference TRBV28 and TRBJ2-1, is DVKVTQSSRYLVKRTGEKVFLECVQDMDHENMFWYRQDPGLGLRLIYFSYDVKMKEKGDIPEGYSVSREKKERFSLILESASTNQTSMYLCASHRRVAGGRYNEQFFGPGTRLTVL.

J is TRBJ1-2 and V is TRBV20-1, with 8 positions matching TRBD1. CDR3 length equals 13 residues. Germline V gives CDR1 DFQATT, CDR2 SNEGSKA (reference sequence). The V segment lost 4 bases and the J segment 4 bases; nucleotides outside the gene matches: 5. CDR3 residues: CSATAGGPYGYTF. In nucleotides, the CDR3 is TGCAGTGCTACCGCAGGGGGCCCCTATGGCTACACCTTC.

Ten or more counts support this clonotype. The chain has TRBV6-5 and TRBJ1-1; a weak D match, TRBD1 (5 bases). Trimming removed 0 bases at V and 1 base at J, with 15 bases between. Germline V gene lookup returns CDR1 MNHEY and CDR2 SVGAGI. The CDR3 length is 17 residues. The DNA for the CDR3 is TGTGCCAGCAGTTACTCGATTGGGGGGGGGACGAACACTGAAGCTTTCTTT. Protein: CASSYSIGGGTNTEAFF.

This clonotype was counted many times. This chain uses TRBV11-3 with TRBJ2-3; 8 bases match TRBD1. The CDR3 consists of 14 residues. The V segment lost 5 bases and the J segment 5 bases; nucleotides outside the gene matches: 6. CDR1 SGHNT and CDR2 YENEEA come from the germline V gene. In DNA, the CDR3 is TGTGCCAGCAGCGAGACAGGGGCCAGAGATACGCAGTATTTT. Translating gives CASSETGARDTQYF.

The sample holds many counts of this clonotype. The rearrangement links TRBV10-2 to TRBJ2-1; TRBD1 might be the D (6 bases). This CDR3 spans 14 amino acids. CDR1 and CDR2 from the germline V gene are WSHSY and SAAADI. Between the trimmed V and J ends, which lost 4 bases and 6 bases, there was a span of 13 bases. CDR3: CASSALDRPNEQFF. The CDR3, as DNA: TGCGCCAGCAGTGCACTCGACAGGCCCAATGAGCAGTTCTTC.

This clonotype was observed many times. This sequence joins TRBV20-1 and TRBJ1-2; D is possibly TRBD1 (6 bases). Germline CDR1 and CDR2: DFQATT and SNEGSKA (reference sequence). The CDR3 extends over 12 amino acids. The DNA of the CDR3 is TGCAGCACTTGGCGCGGACAGTTAAGCTACACCTTC. It is translated as CSTWRGQLSYTF.

This clonotype was observed many times. CDR3 sequence: CASTLSPGGAEAFF. CDR3 DNA: TGTGCCAGTACCCTCTCTCCAGGGGGCGCGGAAGCTTTCTTT. The chain carries TRBV19 and TRBJ1-1, with 8 bases lining up with TRBD1. The germline gives CDR1 LNHDA, CDR2 SQIVND (reference sequence). CDR3 length: 14 residues. The J segment lost 8 bases and the V segment lost 7 bases, leaving 12 bases of the junction unmatched.

Many counts were recorded for this clonotype. The J gene is TRBJ2-3, the V gene TRBV11-3; TRBD2 matches 15 bases. This CDR3 is built from 18 residues. In germline, CDR1 is SGHNT, CDR2 YENEEA. J lost 2 bases, V lost 4 bases, and 7 bases had no gene match. The CDR3 coding sequence is TGTGCCAGCAGCTCCGGACTAGCGGGGGGGCCCCTCACAGATACGCAGTATTTT. It encodes CASSSGLAGGPLTDTQYF.

This sequence joins TRBV28 and TRBJ1-1, with TRBD1 as a possible D gene (6 bases). V gave up 5 bases and J gave up 4 bases, with 17 bases separating them. This CDR3 region has 15 residues. Germline CDR1 MDHEN, CDR2 SYDVKM. The CDR3: CASSTRTVGVTEAFF. For the CDR3, the DNA is TGTGCCAGCAGTACCCGGACAGTCGGCGTCACTGAAGCTTTCTTT.

This clonotype came up many times. The chain carries TRBV15 and TRBJ1-1; D call uncertain. Trimming left V 8 bases short and J 4 bases short, with 14 bases between. CDR3 length equals 13 residues. The germline V gene has CDR1 LNHNV and CDR2 YYDKDF (reference sequence). The CDR3: CATREFGGTEAFF. In DNA, the CDR3 is TGTGCCACCCGAGAATTCGGCGGCACTGAAGCTTTCTTT.

This clonotype was seen ten or more times. This chain joins TRBV2 and TRBJ1-2; tentatively, D is TRBD1 (5 bases). V lost 0 bases, J lost 1 base, and 12 bases lay in between. The V gene's germline CDR1 is SNHLY and CDR2 FYNNEI. The CDR3 extends over 16 amino acids. CDR3 DNA sequence: TGTGCCAGCAGTGAAGCGACAGTGGGCCATAACTATGGCTACACCTTC. Translated: CASSEATVGHNYGYTF.

This clonotype has at least ten counts. The CDR3, as DNA: TGTGCCAGCAGCGGGGAGGGTCGAGGTGGGTTGTCCTACAATGAGCAGTTCTTC. This codes for CASSGEGRGGLSYNEQFF. The chain employs TRBV5-5 and TRBJ2-1; the match to TRBD2 covers 7 bases. Germline values: CDR1 SGHKS, CDR2 YYEKEE (reference sequence). The CDR3 is made up of 18 amino acids. The V gene end was trimmed by 4 bases and the J gene end by 1 base; junction bases not matched to a gene: 14. Filled out from reference TRBV5-5 and TRBJ2-1, the complete variable domain reads DAGVTQSPTHLIKTRGQQVTLRCSPISGHKSVSWYQQVLGQGPQFIFQYYEKEERGRGNFPDRFSARQFPNYSSELNVNALLLGDSALYLCASSGEGRGGLSYNEQFFGPGTRLTVL.

This clonotype was observed many times. J is TRBJ1-3 and V is TRBV28; D gene uncertain. Germline V gene sequence: CDR1 MDHEN, CDR2 SYDVKM. The CDR3 runs to 15 residues. The V end lost 7 bases, the J end lost 0 bases, and 13 bases lay between the germline ends. This chain's CDR3 is CASIGSRSSGNTIYF. CDR3 DNA: TGTGCCAGCATCGGAAGCAGAAGCTCTGGAAACACCATATATTTT.

This clonotype was recorded at least ten times. This sequence joins TRBV10-1 and TRBJ2-7; a possible D gene is TRBD1 (7 bases). Germline CDR1 WNHNN, CDR2 SYGVQD (reference sequence). The CDR3 runs to 13 residues. Deletions cut 9 bases from V and 7 bases from J, with 19 bases between. Here the CDR3 DNA reads TGCGCCAGTCAACAGGGGACTGGGTCTGAGCAGTACTTC. Translated: CASQQGTGSEQYF.

The V gene is TRBV10-3, the J gene TRBJ1-3; D call uncertain. This CDR3 contains 14 residues. The germline V gene encodes CDR1 ENHRY and CDR2 SYGVKD. Trimming stripped 4 bases from V and 3 bases from J, with 10 bases between. CDR3 protein: CAISVSGIGNTIYF. The CDR3 DNA reads as TGTGCCATCAGTGTTTCGGGAATTGGAAACACCATATATTTT.

The chain couples TRBV9 to TRBJ1-2, with 7 bases lining up with TRBD1. With V trimmed by 3 bases and J by 4 bases, 12 bases remained unmatched. The CDR3 loop spans 16 amino acids. Germline CDR1 reads SGDLS; CDR2 reads YYNGEE. The CDR3 sequence is CASSANKYRDSYGYTF. The DNA for the CDR3 is TGTGCCAGCAGCGCCAATAAATACCGGGACAGCTATGGCTACACCTTC.

This clonotype was observed many times. The CDR3 DNA is TGTGCCAGCAGCTTAAGGGGGACTACAGACACCGGGGAGCTGTTTTTT. Translated, it gives CASSLRGTTDTGELFF. This chain connects TRBV7-3 to TRBJ2-2; TRBD2 matches at 7 bases. J lost 3 bases, V lost 1 base, and 5 bases had no gene match. Germline values: CDR1 SGHTA, CDR2 FQGTGA. The CDR3 length is 16 residues.

This clonotype appeared a few times. The chain combines TRBV5-1 with TRBJ2-5, with TRBD2 identical over 11 bases. The V gene end was trimmed by 7 bases and the J gene end by 5 bases; junction bases not matched to a gene: 10. CDR3 size: 15 residues. Germline CDR1 is SGHRS and CDR2 is YFSETQ. The DNA of the CDR3 is TGCGCCAGCTGTTTTAGCGGGGGGGCACGGGAGACCCAGTACTTC. It encodes CASCFSGGARETQYF.

This clonotype was counted many times. This sequence joins TRBV5-6 and TRBJ2-5, with TRBD1 as a possible D gene (6 bases). From germline, CDR1 is SGHDT and CDR2 YYEEEE. Deletions cut 3 bases from V and 5 bases from J, with 14 bases between. The CDR3 has 14 amino acids. CDR3 protein: CASSSGWGQETQYF. The CDR3, as DNA: TGTGCCAGCAGCTCCGGCTGGGGGCAGGAGACCCAGTACTTC.

This clonotype was seen at least ten times. The chain employs TRBV7-9 and TRBJ1-1; no firm D call. The V gene lost 0 bases and the J gene lost 4 bases, with 9 bases spanning the gap. This CDR3 contains 14 residues. Germline lookup yields CDR1 SEHNR and CDR2 FQNEAQ (reference sequence). Here the CDR3 DNA reads TGTGCCAGCAGCTTAGCCCAGGCTTTCACTGAAGCTTTCTTT. This gives the protein CASSLAQAFTEAFF.

This clonotype was detected many times. The gene calls are TRBV28 and TRBJ2-5, with unresolved D. Trimming took 6 bases from V and 6 from J, leaving 11 bases between them. The CDR3 spans 12 residues. Germline lookup yields CDR1 MDHEN and CDR2 SYDVKM. The CDR3 DNA follows: TGTGCCAGCAGGGAAGGGAAGAAGACCCAGTACTTC. Translated, it gives CASREGKKTQYF.

Many counts were recorded for this clonotype. The genes are TRBV20-1 and TRBJ2-7, with 7 bases lining up with TRBD1. The V gene end was trimmed by 3 bases and the J gene end by 3 bases; junction bases not matched to a gene: 8. The CDR3 runs 14 residues. Germline V gives CDR1 DFQATT, CDR2 SNEGSKA (reference sequence). In nucleotides, the CDR3 is TGCAGTGCTAGGGCCGGGACAGACTTCTACGAGCAGTACTTC. Amino acid sequence: CSARAGTDFYEQYF.

V is TRBV5-6 and J is TRBJ2-7; TRBD1 might be the D (6 bases). The germline gives CDR1 SGHDT, CDR2 YYEEEE. The CDR3 spans 15 residues. V gave up 3 bases and J gave up 1 base, with 14 bases separating them. The CDR3 sequence: CASSWSTGLSYEQYF. The CDR3 DNA is TGTGCCAGCAGCTGGTCGACAGGTTTATCCTACGAGCAGTACTTC. Looking up the rest from reference TRBV5-6 and TRBJ2-7 gives the full variable domain: DAGVTQSPTHLIKTRGQQVTLRCSPKSGHDTVSWYQQALGQGPQFIFQYYEEEERQRGNFPDRFSGHQFPNYSSELNVNALLLGDSALYLCASSWSTGLSYEQYFGPGTRLTVT.

This clonotype was recorded many times. The rearrangement links TRBV2 to TRBJ2-1; TRBD2 is a possible D gene (6 bases). Germline V CDR1 and CDR2: SNHLY, FYNNEI. The V end was cut by 5 bases, the J end by 7 bases, with 12 bases between. The CDR3 runs 13 residues. CDR3: CASSQTSGNEQFF. In DNA form, the CDR3 reads TGTGCCAGCAGTCAGACTAGTGGGAATGAGCAGTTCTTC.

At least ten counts were recorded for this clonotype. DNA of the CDR3: TGTGCCAGCAGCCAAGTAAACGGGGAGACCCAGTACTTC. Translation gives CASSQVNGETQYF. The gene calls are TRBV14 and TRBJ2-5; D call uncertain. Germline V gene data show CDR1 as SGHDN and CDR2 as FVKESK. CDR3 size: 13 residues. Trimming removed 1 base from V and 5 bases from J, with 8 bases in between.